The clone carrying this T cell receptor beta chain was seen more than once but under ten times. These data are taken from a study of response to subunit inactivated influenza vaccine. Germline V CDR1 and CDR2: DFQATT, SNEGSKA (reference sequence). This CDR3 spans 14 amino acids. J was trimmed by 7 bases and V by 6 bases; bases with no gene match: 12. TCRdb ran MiXCR on the RT-PCR reads and lists one entry per CDR3 protein. Altogether about 800,000 distinct CDR3 sequences are present, 21% being singletons, with the ten largest covering 9.5% to 13%. The sample was PBMCs from blood, taken more than 4 days after vaccination. This chain connects TRBV20-1 to TRBJ2-7; 10 bases fit TRBD2. The TCR sequence derives from a man aged 45-65 years who received an inactivated influenza vaccine. The CDR3: CSAGYLAGAREQYF. The CDR3 nucleotides are TGCAGTGCCGGATACCTAGCGGGAGCAAGAGAGCAGTACTTC.